The TCR beta chain under discussion was sequenced for a study of blood T cell repertoires in COVID-19. In its sample, this clone was seen once. This CDR3 has 14 residues. The germline V and J ends were trimmed by 3 bases and 6 bases, with 17 bases remaining between them. Germline CDR1 and CDR2: SQVTM and ANQGSEA. Sequencing used immunoSEQ multiplex PCR; TCRdb keeps in-frame clones, though not all of them. The repertoire includes 60,000 to 75,000 clones, about 85% of them detected once, and around 3.6% sits in the top ten. Sequenced: peripheral blood. This sequence was found in a woman between 50 and 59 years old with COVID-19, enrolled during active disease. The V call is TRBV29-1, the J call TRBJ1-1; D perhaps matches TRBD1 (6 bases). CDR3 amino acids: CSVEEWDTVAEAFF. As DNA, the CDR3 is TGCAGCGTTGAGGAGTGGGACACTGTGGCTGAAGCTTTCTTT.